This T cell receptor beta chain was identified during a study of blood T cell repertoires in COVID-19. Study details: Samples of COVID-19 (acute and convalescent) were obtained from the United States, Italy and Spain.

This CDR3 comprises 15 residues. Authors' methods: Amplification with reference gene primers provided the estimates of nucleated cell counts. The repertoire was sequenced with immunoSEQ multiplex PCR; TCRdb's copy has only in-frame clones and lacks some. That table is the source of V, J and clone size, and D and trimming were worked out from the DNA. In the table there are under 250,000 clones, 85% to 90% of which are singletons. This chain joins TRBV1 and TRBJ2-5; TRBD2, the D gene given by the table, was not confirmed from the DNA. TRBV1 is a listed pseudogene. The sample comprised peripheral blood. The TCR was taken from a man in his forties or fifties with COVID-19, enrolled during active disease. The chain's CDR3 is CTSSPSPSGRKTQYF. The CDR3 DNA reads TGCACCAGCAGCCCAAGTCCTAGCGGGAGAAAGACCCAGTACTTC.